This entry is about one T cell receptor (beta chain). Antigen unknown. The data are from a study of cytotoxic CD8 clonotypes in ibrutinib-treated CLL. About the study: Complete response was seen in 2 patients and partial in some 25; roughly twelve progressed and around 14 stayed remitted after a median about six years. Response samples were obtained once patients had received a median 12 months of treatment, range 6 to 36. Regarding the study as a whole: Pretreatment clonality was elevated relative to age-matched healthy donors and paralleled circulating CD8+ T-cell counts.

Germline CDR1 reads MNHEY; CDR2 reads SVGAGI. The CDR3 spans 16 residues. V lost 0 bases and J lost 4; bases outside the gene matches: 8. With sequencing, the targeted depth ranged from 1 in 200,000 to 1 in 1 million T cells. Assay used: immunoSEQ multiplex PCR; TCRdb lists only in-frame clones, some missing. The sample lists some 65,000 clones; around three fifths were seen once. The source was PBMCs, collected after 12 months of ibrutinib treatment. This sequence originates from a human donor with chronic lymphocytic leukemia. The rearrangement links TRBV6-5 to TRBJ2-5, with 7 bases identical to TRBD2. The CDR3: CASSYSWRGGAETQYF. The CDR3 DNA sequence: TGTGCCAGCAGTTACTCGTGGCGGGGAGGGGCAGAGACCCAGTACTTC.